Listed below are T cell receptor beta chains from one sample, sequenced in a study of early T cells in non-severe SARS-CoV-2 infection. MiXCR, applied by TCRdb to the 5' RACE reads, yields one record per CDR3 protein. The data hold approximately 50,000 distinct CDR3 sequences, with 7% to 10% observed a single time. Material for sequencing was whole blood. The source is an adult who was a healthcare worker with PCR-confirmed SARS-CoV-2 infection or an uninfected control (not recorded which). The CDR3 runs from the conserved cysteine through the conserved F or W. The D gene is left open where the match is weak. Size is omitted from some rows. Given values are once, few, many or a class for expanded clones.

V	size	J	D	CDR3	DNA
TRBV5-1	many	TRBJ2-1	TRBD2	CASSSGTSDTEQFF	TGCGCCAGCAGCTCCGGGACTAGCGACACTGAGCAGTTCTTC
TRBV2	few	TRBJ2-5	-	CASSGRAAQETQYF	TGTGCCAGCAGTGGGAGGGCCGCGCAAGAGACCCAGTACTTC
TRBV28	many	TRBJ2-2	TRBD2	CASSLAGGPDTGELFF	TGTGCCAGCAGCCTAGCGGGAGGGCCAGATACCGGGGAGCTGTTTTTT
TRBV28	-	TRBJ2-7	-	CASSFLHPQFGEQYF	TGTGCCAGCAGTTTTCTTCACCCCCAGTTTGGGGAGCAGTACTTC
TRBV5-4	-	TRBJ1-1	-	CASSLIATNTEAFF	TGTGCCAGCAGCTTGATCGCTACGAACACTGAAGCTTTCTTT
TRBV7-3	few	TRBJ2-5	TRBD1	CASSPGQAETQYF	TGTGCCAGCAGCCCTGGACAGGCGGAGACCCAGTACTTC
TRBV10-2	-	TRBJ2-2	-	CASGEVGGELFF	TGCGCCAGCGGGGAGGTCGGCGGGGAGCTGTTTTTT
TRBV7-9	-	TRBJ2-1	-	CASSSSGKSIFVGHQFF	TGTGCCAGCAGCTCCAGCGGAAAGAGTATTTTTGTAGGACACCAGTTCTTC
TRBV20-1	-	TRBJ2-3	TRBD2	CSASWREGTDTQYF	TGCAGTGCTAGTTGGCGGGAGGGCACAGATACGCAGTATTTT
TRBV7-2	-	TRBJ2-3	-	CASSLSLTDTQYF	TGTGCCAGCAGCTTGAGTCTCACAGATACGCAGTATTTT
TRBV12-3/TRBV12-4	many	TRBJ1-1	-	CASSLYRANTEAFF	TGTGCCAGCAGTTTGTACAGGGCGAACACTGAAGCTTTCTTT
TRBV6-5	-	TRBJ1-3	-	CASRTTAGNTIYF	TGTGCCAGCAGAACGACCGCTGGAAACACCATATATTTT
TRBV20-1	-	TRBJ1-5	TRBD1	CSAEDRANQPQHF	TGCAGTGCTGAAGACAGGGCTAATCAGCCCCAGCATTTT
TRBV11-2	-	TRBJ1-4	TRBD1	CASSWDRDEKLFF	TGTGCCAGCAGCTGGGACAGGGATGAAAAACTGTTTTTT
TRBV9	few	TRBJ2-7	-	CASSPRGGDAYEQYF	TGTGCCAGCAGCCCAAGAGGGGGAGACGCCTACGAGCAGTACTTC
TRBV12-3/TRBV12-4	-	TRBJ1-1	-	CASSFLTRMNTEAFF	TGTGCCAGCAGTTTCCTAACGCGCATGAACACTGAAGCTTTCTTT
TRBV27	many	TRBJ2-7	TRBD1	CASSSDQGAKKRYF	TGTGCCAGCAGTTCCGACCAGGGGGCGAAGAAGAGGTACTTC
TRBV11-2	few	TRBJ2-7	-	CASSSIKEQYF	TGTGCCAGCAGCTCCATTAAGGAGCAGTACTTC
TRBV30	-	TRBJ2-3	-	CAWKTSQYDTQYF	TGTGCCTGGAAGACCAGTCAATACGATACGCAGTATTTT
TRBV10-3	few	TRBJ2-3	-	CAISESPDTQYF	TGTGCCATCAGTGAGTCTCCAGATACGCAGTATTTT
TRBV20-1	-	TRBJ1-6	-	CSARAGQAVSPPHF	TGCAGTGCTAGAGCGGGGCAAGCGGTTTCACCCCCCCACTTT
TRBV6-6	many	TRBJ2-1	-	CASSYGAGLPYNEQFF	TGTGCCAGCAGTTACGGTGCAGGGTTGCCTTACAATGAGCAGTTCTTC
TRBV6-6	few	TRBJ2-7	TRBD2	CASSYDVGTTQDEQYF	TGTGCCAGCAGTTATGATGTCGGGACTACCCAAGACGAGCAGTACTTC
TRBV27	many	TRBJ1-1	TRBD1	CASSLSGGRNTEAFF	TGTGCCAGCAGTTTGTCAGGGGGTAGGAACACTGAAGCTTTCTTT
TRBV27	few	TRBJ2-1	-	CASSPPGPLNEQFF	TGTGCCAGCAGTCCGCCGGGACCACTCAATGAGCAGTTCTTC
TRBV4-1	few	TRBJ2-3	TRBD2	CASSQGVGRTTDTQYF	TGCGCCAGCAGCCAAGGGGTCGGGAGGACCACAGATACGCAGTATTTT
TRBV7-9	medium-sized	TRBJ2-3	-	CASSLGSTDTQYF	TGTGCCAGCAGCTTAGGCAGCACAGATACGCAGTATTTT
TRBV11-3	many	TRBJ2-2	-	CASSPSRSGELFF	TGTGCCAGCAGCCCTTCGAGGTCCGGGGAGCTGTTTTTT
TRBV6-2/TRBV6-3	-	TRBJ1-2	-	CASKGITDVRYGYTF	TGTGCCAGCAAGGGTATAACAGACGTTAGATATGGCTACACCTTC
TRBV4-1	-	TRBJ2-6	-	CASSLTFSGANVLTF	TGCGCCAGCAGCCTCACGTTCTCTGGGGCCAACGTCCTGACTTTC
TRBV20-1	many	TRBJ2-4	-	CSAREGGGGVNIQYF	TGCAGTGCTAGAGAAGGGGGAGGGGGCGTAAACATTCAGTACTTC
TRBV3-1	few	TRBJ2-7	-	CASSQGRFQTYEQYF	TGTGCCAGCAGCCAAGGGAGATTCCAAACCTACGAGCAGTACTTC
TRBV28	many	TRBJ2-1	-	CASMGASSYNEQFF	TGTGCCAGCATGGGGGCAAGCTCCTACAATGAGCAGTTCTTC
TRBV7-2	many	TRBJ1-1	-	CASSSDRNTEAFF	TGTGCCAGCAGCTCGGACAGGAACACTGAAGCTTTCTTT
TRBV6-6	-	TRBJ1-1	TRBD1	CATKGQPPRSHEAFF	TGTGCCACTAAGGGACAGCCCCCCAGGAGCCACGAAGCTTTCTTT
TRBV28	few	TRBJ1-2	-	CASSGGGPVYGYTF	TGTGCCAGCAGTGGGGGCGGTCCCGTCTATGGCTACACCTTC
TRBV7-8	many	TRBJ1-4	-	CASSLNSLREKLFF	TGTGCCAGCAGCTTAAACAGCCTAAGGGAAAAACTGTTTTTT
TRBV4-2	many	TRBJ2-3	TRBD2	CASSPGVAGGPITDTQYF	TGTGCCAGCAGCCCTGGGGTAGCGGGGGGCCCCATCACAGATACGCAGTATTTT
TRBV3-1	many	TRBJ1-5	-	CASSQSFGGQPQHF	TGTGCCAGCAGCCAGTCGTTTGGGGGACAGCCCCAGCATTTT
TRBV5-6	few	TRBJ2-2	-	CASSFWTRDAGELFF	TGTGCCAGCAGCTTCTGGACCCGGGACGCCGGGGAGCTGTTTTTT
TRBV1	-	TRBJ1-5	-	CTSSSIRRQPQHF	TGCACCAGCAGCTCGATCCGGCGTCAGCCCCAGCATTTT
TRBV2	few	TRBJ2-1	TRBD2	CASSLTGGKYNEQFF	TGTGCCAGCAGTCTCACGGGGGGGAAGTACAATGAGCAGTTCTTC
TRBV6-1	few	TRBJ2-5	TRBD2	CASTTSGRRETQYF	TGTGCCAGCACCACTAGCGGGAGGCGGGAGACCCAGTACTTC
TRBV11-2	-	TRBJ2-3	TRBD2	CASSTPVVAGGPRDTQYF	TGTGCCAGCAGTACCCCGGTGGTAGCGGGGGGGCCCCGAGATACGCAGTATTTT
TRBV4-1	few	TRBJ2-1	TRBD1	CASSPWTGRGYNEQFF	TGCGCCAGCAGCCCATGGACAGGGAGAGGTTACAATGAGCAGTTCTTC